The clone carrying this T cell receptor beta chain was seen once. The data derive from a study of blood T cell repertoires in COVID-19. Study background: Donors in the United States, Italy and Spain gave samples during acute or convalescent COVID-19. Sources were T cells, B-cell-depleted T cells, or PBMCs; the material itself was cDNA or gDNA.

The table came from immunoSEQ multiplex PCR; TCRdb's copy has only in-frame clones and leaves some out. The sample lists 140,000 to 150,000 clones, roughly 90% occurring once. J lost 8 bases, V lost 5 bases, and 7 bases had no gene match. This CDR3 is built from 15 residues. Germline V gene lookup returns CDR1 SEHNR and CDR2 FQNEAQ (reference sequence). The TCR sequence derives from a woman aged 25 to 39 with acute COVID-19. The chain links TRBV7-9 to TRBJ2-1; 12 bases are a match to TRBD2. The sample was PBMCs or T cells enriched from blood (not recorded which). In DNA, the CDR3 is TGTGCCAGCAGCCTTCGGACTAGCGGGAATGATGAGCAGTTCTTC. Amino acids: CASSLRTSGNDEQFF.